The 18 T cell receptor beta chains below all came from one sample that was sequenced in a study of chemoradiotherapy in HPV16-positive cancers. Here immunoSEQ multiplex PCR was the method, and the copy in TCRdb shows in-frame clones only, minus some. The table lists under 5,500 clones, just under 75% of them singletons. The sample in question was tumor tissue, obtained from a patient who underwent chemoradiotherapy. The receptors shown here come from a human donor with HPV-associated anogenital cancer.

This chain joins TRBV10-3 and TRBJ2-1, with no clear D. The germline V gene encodes CDR1 ENHRY and CDR2 SYGVKD. The CDR3 totals 12 residues. V dropped 3 bases and J dropped 10 bases, with 10 bases sitting between them. The DNA of the CDR3 is TGTGCCATCAGTGACCCGAATCGGGAGCAGTTCTTC. This sequence encodes CAISDPNREQFF.

In its sample, this clone ranks as large. The chain has TRBV11-3 and TRBJ2-2; D ambiguous. Trimming shortened V by 5 bases and J by 5 bases, and 6 bases separated the two germline ends. The CDR3 is 12 residues long. Germline CDR1 and CDR2: SGHNT and YENEEA. The CDR3 is CASSASTGELFF. The CDR3 DNA is TGTGCCAGCAGCGCCAGTACCGGGGAGCTGTTTTTT.

The V and J genes are TRBV28 and TRBJ1-1; 8 bases agree with TRBD1. Germline V gives CDR1 MDHEN, CDR2 SYDVKM. The J segment lost 2 bases and the V segment lost 6 bases, leaving 5 bases of the junction unmatched. CDR3 length: 14 residues. CDR3 DNA sequence: TGTGCCAGCAGAGAGACAGGGGTTAACACTGAAGCTTTCTTT. This sequence encodes CASRETGVNTEAFF.

The chain has TRBV25-1 and TRBJ2-1, with D tentatively TRBD2 (6 bases). V lost 4 bases and J lost 5, with 9 bases in between. CDR1 and CDR2 (germline): MGHDK, SYGVNS. The CDR3 spans 13 residues. The CDR3 protein is CASSGRGNNEQFF. The CDR3 coding sequence is TGTGCCAGCAGTGGGAGGGGAAACAATGAGCAGTTCTTC. Full variable domain (rest looked up from reference TRBV25-1 and TRBJ2-1): EADIYQTPRYLVIGTGKKITLECSQTMGHDKMYWYQQDPGMELHLIHYSYGVNSTEKGDLSSESTVSRIRTEHFPLTLESARPSHTSQYLCASSGRGNNEQFFGPGTRLTVL.

The chain is built from TRBV9 and TRBJ2-2; perhaps TRBD1 as D (5 bases). CDR3 length equals 17 residues. V was trimmed by 0 bases and J by 8 bases, leaving 20 bases between them. From germline, CDR1 is SGDLS and CDR2 YYNGEE. Here the CDR3 reads CASSVARIPTPGGELFF. The CDR3, as DNA: TGTGCCAGCAGCGTAGCGAGGATTCCCACACCAGGGGGGGAGCTGTTTTTT. Using reference TRBV9 and TRBJ2-2 for the parts outside the CDR3, the full variable domain is DSGVTQTPKHLITATGQRVTLRCSPRSGDLSVYWYQQSLDQGLQFLIQYYNGEERAKGNILERFSAQQFPDLHSELNLSSLELGDSALYFCASSVARIPTPGGELFFGEGSRLTVL.

Sample share makes this clone large. V gene TRBV25-1 combines with J gene TRBJ1-2; TRBD1 agrees at 12 bases. The germline V gene encodes CDR1 MGHDK and CDR2 SYGVNS. This CDR3 region has 14 residues. Unmatched junction bases numbered 8, after V lost 8 bases and J lost 7 bases. The CDR3 DNA reads as TGTGCCAGCTCGCTGGGACAGGGGGCCCCTGGCTACACCTTC. Translation gives CASSLGQGAPGYTF.

In DNA, the CDR3 is TGCGCCAGCAGGCCGTCCCGGGACAGGGAGAAACTGTTTTTT. Amino acid sequence: CASRPSRDREKLFF. This rearrangement joins TRBV23-1 to TRBJ1-4, with 9 bases fitting TRBD1. TRBV23-1 has ORF status, its function being uncertain. This CDR3 is 14 amino acids long. Trimming at V came to 6 bases and at J to 11 bases, leaving 10 bases not matched to a gene.

The gene calls are TRBV7-8 and TRBJ2-1, with TRBD2 matching 7 bases. The CDR3 loop spans 15 amino acids. Per the germline V gene, CDR1 is SGHVS and CDR2 is FQNEAQ. V trimming: 5 bases; J trimming: 4 bases; junction bases outside the gene matches: 8. DNA for the CDR3: TGTGCCAGCAGCCCGACAGCGGGAACTTACAATGAGCAGTTCTTC. This translates into CASSPTAGTYNEQFF.

This chain uses TRBV19 with TRBJ2-1; D remains ambiguous. The V and J ends lost 6 bases and 2 bases respectively, with 14 bases between them. The V gene's germline CDR1 is LNHDA and CDR2 SQIVND (reference sequence). This CDR3 region has 15 residues. The CDR3: CASRPRGGTYNEQFF. Here the CDR3 DNA reads TGTGCCAGTAGACCGCGCGGCGGAACCTACAATGAGCAGTTCTTC.

The chain links TRBV29-1 to TRBJ1-2; TRBD1 might be the D (5 bases). The V end lost 7 bases, the J end lost 6 bases, and 12 bases lay between the germline ends. Germline V gene lookup returns CDR1 SQVTM and CDR2 ANQGSEA. The CDR3 runs 11 residues. The CDR3 DNA follows: TGCAGCGGTGAGGGAGGGGATGGCTACACCTTC. Residues: CSGEGGDGYTF.

In this sample, this clone turned up a few times. For the CDR3, the DNA is TGTGCCAGCAGCTTCGTCTTTGGGGGGCAATACGAGCAGTACTTC. This gives the protein CASSFVFGGQYEQYF. The chain is built from TRBV11-2 and TRBJ2-7; D tentatively fits TRBD1 or TRBD2 (6 bases each). The V end lost 3 bases, the J end lost 4 bases, and 16 bases lay between the germline ends. CDR3 length: 15 residues. CDR1 is SGHAT and CDR2 is FQNNGV in the germline V gene.

This chain connects TRBV27 to TRBJ2-7; tentatively, D is TRBD1 or TRBD2 (5 bases each). This CDR3 contains 15 residues. In germline, CDR1 is MNHEY, CDR2 SMNVEV (reference sequence). Trimming removed 0 bases from V and 5 bases from J, with 14 bases in between. The CDR3 loop reads CASSLSPGPLDEQYF. The CDR3 DNA reads TGTGCCAGCAGTTTATCTCCGGGACCTCTTGACGAGCAGTACTTC.

CDR3 nucleotide sequence: TGTGCCAGCAGTAATCGACAGGGACGCACAGATACGCAGTATTTT. Residues: CASSNRQGRTDTQYF. The chain couples TRBV6-6 to TRBJ2-3, with TRBD1 matching 7 bases. Germline V gene lookup returns CDR1 MNHNY and CDR2 SVGAGI (reference sequence). V was pared by 5 bases and J by 1 base, with 6 bases of the junction left unmatched. The CDR3 length is 15 residues.

The chain employs TRBV15 and TRBJ1-4; D call uncertain. Trimming shortened V by 3 bases and J by 0 bases, and 8 bases separated the two germline ends. There are 15 residues in the CDR3. Germline CDR1 reads LNHNV; CDR2 reads YYDKDF (reference sequence). The DNA of the CDR3 is TGTGCCACCAGCAGGGACCGTGCAACTAATGAAAAACTGTTTTTT. Its translation is CATSRDRATNEKLFF.

The chain combines TRBV25-1 with TRBJ2-7; TRBD1 aligns across 9 bases. This CDR3 has 15 residues. CDR1 is MGHDK and CDR2 is SYGVNS in the germline V gene. J gave up 5 bases and V 4 bases, and 9 bases lay outside the gene matches. The CDR3 spells CASSALGQGTNEQYF. The CDR3 bases are TGTGCCAGCAGTGCCCTAGGACAGGGGACCAACGAGCAGTACTTC.

The rearrangement links TRBV2 to TRBJ2-2; D may correspond to TRBD1 or TRBD2 (5 bases each). This CDR3 is 14 amino acids long. Germline CDR1 reads SNHLY; CDR2 reads FYNNEI. The V end lost 8 bases, the J end lost 3 bases, and 13 bases lay between the germline ends. CDR3 bases: TGTGCCAGCCAGGGACCCCGGGACACCGGGGAGCTGTTTTTT. Its translation is CASQGPRDTGELFF.

V and J are TRBV30 and TRBJ1-3; D not certain. The V gene lost 2 bases and the J gene lost 3 bases, with 11 bases spanning the gap. CDR1 is GTSNPN, CDR2 SVGIG, per germline (reference sequence). The CDR3 length is 14 residues. As DNA, the CDR3 is TGTGCCTGGAGTCCGGGGTCGGGTGGAAACACCATATATTTT. This gives the protein CAWSPGSGGNTIYF.

V is TRBV11-3 and J is TRBJ2-3; a possible D gene is TRBD2 (6 bases). V lost 4 bases, J lost 2 bases, and 25 bases lay in between. Germline CDR1 reads SGHNT; CDR2 reads YENEEA. The CDR3 extends over 19 amino acids. CDR3 amino acids: CASSSYGWREVTPTDTQYF. For the CDR3, the DNA is TGTGCCAGCAGCTCCTACGGGTGGCGGGAAGTTACCCCCACAGATACGCAGTATTTT.